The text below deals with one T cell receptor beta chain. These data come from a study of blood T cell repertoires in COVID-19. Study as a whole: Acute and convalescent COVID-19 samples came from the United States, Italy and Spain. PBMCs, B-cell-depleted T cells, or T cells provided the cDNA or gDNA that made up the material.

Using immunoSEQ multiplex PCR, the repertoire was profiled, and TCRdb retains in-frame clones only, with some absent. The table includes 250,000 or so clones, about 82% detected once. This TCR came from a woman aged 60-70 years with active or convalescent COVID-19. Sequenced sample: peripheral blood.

The CDR3 bases are TGTGCCAGCAGTTTATACATGGGGGGGACCGGGGAGCTGTTTTTT. The encoded protein is CASSLYMGGTGELFF. V is TRBV7-2 and J is TRBJ2-2, with 7 bases identical to TRBD2. V lost 6 bases and J lost 5; bases outside the gene matches: 9. The CDR3 extends over 15 amino acids. CDR1 and CDR2 (germline): SGHTA, FQGNSA. Looking up the rest from reference TRBV7-2 and TRBJ2-2 gives the full variable domain: GAGVSQSPSNKVTEKGKDVELRCDPISGHTALYWYRQSLGQGLEFLIYFQGNSAPDKSGLPSDRFSAERTGGSVSTLTIQRTQQEDSAVYLCASSLYMGGTGELFFGEGSRLTVL.